The clone carrying this T cell receptor (beta chain) was observed at least ten times. The CDR3 end falls 3 residues outside the read, so it is completed with the germline J gene. Germline assignment: CDR1 SGHRS and CDR2 YFSETQ. The V gene end was trimmed by 7 bases and the J gene end by 6 bases; junction bases not matched to a gene: 12. CDR3 length equals 16 residues. This record comes from a study of T cell clonality in common variable immunodeficiency. Generated by immunoSEQ multiplex PCR, the TCRdb table keeps only in-frame clones and is missing some. This repertoire holds about 81,000 clones, and none appear only once.

What was sequenced was peripheral blood mononuclear cells. The clonotype comes from a person aged 18-70 years in good health. The chain uses TRBV5-1 and TRBJ2-2, with 10 bases fitting TRBD1. The CDR3 reads CASRSGTGVGAGELFF. The part of the CDR3 DNA that was read is TGCGCCAGCCGGTCCGGGACAGGGGTAGGGGCCGGGGAG.